One and the same sample provided the 27 T cell receptor beta chains below, sequenced in a study of T-cell reconstitution after alpha-beta-depleted transplantation in children. A library of TCRbeta sequences, prepared with unique molecular identifiers, was generated. TCRdb used MiXCR to reprocess the PCR reads, holding one entry per CDR3 protein. The sample holds 700,000 to 950,000 distinct CDR3 sequences, under 20% seen once. The sequencing here drew on PBMCs, mostly from graft donor cells, taken 360 days after TCRalphabeta/CD19-depleted stem cell transplant. The origin of the receptors is a male patient aged 10 to 17 who had a stem cell transplant for acute lymphoblastic leukemia, so the T cells may come from the graft donor.

The chain is built from TRBV18 and TRBJ1-1; D ambiguous. Germline V gene sequence: CDR1 KGHSH, CDR2 LQKENI. V dropped 2 bases and J dropped 3 bases, with 10 bases sitting between them. This CDR3 is 14 amino acids long. CDR3 DNA: TGTGCCAGCTCACCAAACGACGGAGACACTGAAGCTTTCTTT. This translates into CASSPNDGDTEAFF.

This clonotype was found a few times. This chain joins TRBV3-1 and TRBJ1-2; D may be TRBD1 (5 bases). Germline V gene lookup returns CDR1 LGHDT and CDR2 YNNKEL (reference sequence). V lost 5 bases and J lost 4, with 17 bases in between. The CDR3 length is 15 residues. The CDR3 spells CASSSTPGITYGYTF. The DNA of the CDR3 is TGTGCCAGCAGCTCGACCCCAGGGATTACCTATGGCTACACCTTC. Together with reference TRBV3-1 and TRBJ1-2, the CDR3 gives the full variable domain: DTAVSQTPKYLVTQMGNDKSIKCEQNLGHDTMYWYKQDSKKFLKIMFSYNNKELIINETVPNRFSPKSPDKAHLNLHINSLELGDSAVYFCASSSTPGITYGYTFGSGTRLTVV.

This clonotype was seen many times. One junction end disagrees with the germline gene, perhaps due to a read error. The chain combines TRBV7-9 with TRBJ2-1, with a possible D match to TRBD2 (5 bases). CDR3 length: 12 residues. Per the germline V gene, CDR1 is SEHNR and CDR2 is FQNEAQ (reference sequence). CDR3 DNA sequence: TGTGCCCGCAGTCAAACGGAGGTAAAGCAGTTCTTC. It codes for CARSQTEVKQFF.

The chain uses TRBV12-3 or TRBV12-4 and TRBJ2-4, with D perhaps given as TRBD1 or TRBD2 (5 bases each). Trimming removed 5 bases at V and 8 bases at J, with 25 bases between. CDR3 length: 17 amino acids. Here the CDR3 DNA reads TGTGCCAGCAGTCCCCGTTGGGGTGCGTGGGGGACGGACATTCAGTACTTC. It specifies CASSPRWGAWGTDIQYF.

V is TRBV3-1 and J is TRBJ2-7, with 8 nucleotides matching TRBD2. The CDR3 is 16 amino acids. Looked up from germline, CDR1 is LGHDT and CDR2 is YNNKEL (reference sequence). Losses at the gene ends were 2 bases for V and 4 bases for J; bases not matched to a gene: 10. In DNA, the CDR3 is TGTGCCAGCAGCCAACCTATAGCGGGACCCGTATACGAGCAGTACTTC. It codes for CASSQPIAGPVYEQYF.

A few counts support this clonotype. The chain combines TRBV5-1 with TRBJ2-1, with TRBD2 identical over 13 bases. The CDR3 consists of 15 residues. After removal of 4 bases from V and 10 bases from J, the junction contained 8 bases not matched to a gene. CDR1 and CDR2 (germline): SGHRS, YFSETQ. The CDR3 DNA is TGCGCCAGCAGCAGGGGGACTAGCGGGATATGGGAGCAGTTCTTC. Its translation is CASSRGTSGIWEQFF.

This chain links TRBV25-1 with TRBJ2-3; TRBD2 aligns across 10 bases. CDR3 length equals 16 residues. The germline V gene encodes CDR1 MGHDK and CDR2 SYGVNS. Trimming took 6 bases from V and 5 from J; bases not matched to a gene: 11. Here the CDR3 reads CASRSPGLAGVDTQYF. The CDR3 coding sequence is TGTGCCAGCAGGAGCCCCGGTCTAGCGGGAGTAGATACGCAGTATTTT.

The V call is TRBV7-3, the J call TRBJ2-2; weak D call: TRBD2 (5 bases). The germline V gene has CDR1 SGHTA and CDR2 FQGTGA. The CDR3 totals 16 residues. V lost 1 base and J lost 2, with 11 bases in between. CDR3 sequence: CASSLKPSRNTGELFF. The CDR3 region has the DNA TGTGCCAGCAGCTTAAAGCCTAGCAGAAACACCGGGGAGCTGTTTTTT.

V and J are TRBV29-1 and TRBJ1-1; the D is unclear. Per the germline V gene, CDR1 is SQVTM and CDR2 is ANQGSEA. This CDR3 has 14 residues. V dropped 8 bases and J dropped 1 base, with 17 bases sitting between them. The CDR3: CSILRGQANTEAFF. The CDR3 DNA reads as TGCAGCATCCTCCGGGGTCAGGCGAACACTGAAGCTTTCTTT.

J is TRBJ2-5 and V is TRBV5-1, with 9 nucleotides matching TRBD1. The V gene end was trimmed by 2 bases and the J gene end by 3 bases; junction bases not matched to a gene: 2. The CDR3 is 14 residues long. Germline V gene sequence: CDR1 SGHRS, CDR2 YFSETQ. The CDR3 sequence is CASSFRDREETQYF. The CDR3 DNA is TGCGCCAGCAGCTTTCGGGACAGGGAAGAGACCCAGTACTTC.

In its sample, this clonotype was seen many times. The chain has TRBV24-1 and TRBJ2-1; D gene uncertain. Deletions cut 7 bases from V and 8 bases from J, with 23 bases between. Germline lookup yields CDR1 KGHDR and CDR2 SFDVKD. The CDR3 sequence is 16 residues long. The CDR3 bases are TGTGCCACCAGCTCCAACTCCCGGACCTCTGGGGATGAGCAGTTCTTC. It yields the protein CATSSNSRTSGDEQFF.

This clonotype was observed a few times. This chain joins TRBV13 and TRBJ2-1; tentative D call: TRBD2 (7 bases). Germline values: CDR1 PRHDT, CDR2 FYEKMQ (reference sequence). V was shortened by 4 bases and J by 9 bases, with 13 bases between the two germline ends. The CDR3 spans 13 residues. In DNA form, the CDR3 reads TGTGCCAGCAGCTCTAGGGGGGGGAGTGAGCAGTTCTTC. Translating it yields CASSSRGGSEQFF. Filled out from reference TRBV13 and TRBJ2-1, the complete variable domain reads AAGVIQSPRHLIKEKRETATLKCYPIPRHDTVYWYQQGPGQDPQFLISFYEKMQSDKGSIPDRFSAQQFSDYHSELNMSSLELGDSALYFCASSSRGGSEQFFGPGTRLTVL.

Comments on this clonotype: A read error may explain this, as a much larger clone is one base away. V gene TRBV12-3 or TRBV12-4 combines with J gene TRBJ2-7; 7 nucleotides match TRBD1. The CDR3 length is 13 residues. The junction had 4 bases not matched to a gene; V was cut back by 6 bases and J by 2 bases. For the CDR3, the DNA is TGTGCCAGCAGCGACAGGGTTCCCTACGAGCAGTACTTC. Protein: CASSDRVPYEQYF.

This clonotype has just a few counts. The V gene is TRBV9, the J gene TRBJ2-5, with D possibly being TRBD2 (5 bases). The V gene lost 0 bases and the J gene lost 1 base, with 13 bases spanning the gap. Germline V gives CDR1 SGDLS, CDR2 YYNGEE. The CDR3 loop spans 16 amino acids. The chain's CDR3 is CASSVGGLQPQETQYF. The CDR3 region has the DNA TGTGCCAGCAGCGTAGGAGGGTTGCAGCCCCAAGAGACCCAGTACTTC.

This chain uses TRBV4-1 with TRBJ2-3, with 7 bases fitting TRBD2. The CDR3 covers 14 residues. V lost 2 bases and J lost 6; bases outside the gene matches: 5. Germline V gene sequence: CDR1 MGHRA, CDR2 YSYEKL. The CDR3 region has the DNA TGCGCCAGCAGCCAACCCACTAGCGCCGATACGCAGTATTTT. It yields the protein CASSQPTSADTQYF.

The chain carries TRBV15 and TRBJ2-3, with D perhaps TRBD1 (6 bases). This CDR3 comprises 14 residues. Trimming shortened V by 9 bases and J by 6 bases, and 19 bases separated the two germline ends. CDR1 and CDR2 from the germline V gene are LNHNV and YYDKDF (reference sequence). The CDR3 sequence is CATERGRLYDTQYF. Here the CDR3 DNA reads TGTGCCACAGAAAGGGGGAGATTGTATGATACGCAGTATTTT.

This rearrangement joins TRBV7-9 to TRBJ2-5; weak D call: TRBD1 (6 bases). Germline loops: CDR1 SEHNR, CDR2 FQNEAQ (reference sequence). Trimming removed 7 bases from V and 2 bases from J, with 17 bases in between. The CDR3 is 15 residues long. The CDR3 coding sequence is TGTGCCAGCATTGTGAAGGGGGAGAAACAAGAGACCCAGTACTTC. It is translated as CASIVKGEKQETQYF.

This clonotype has ten or more counts. The rearrangement joins TRBV5-1 to TRBJ2-1; tentative D call: TRBD1 (5 bases). The CDR3 runs 15 residues. Germline V gene sequence: CDR1 SGHRS, CDR2 YFSETQ. Trimming removed 0 bases at V and 1 base at J, with 8 bases between. For the CDR3, the DNA is TGCGCCAGCAGCTTGGGTCAGGGATCCTACAATGAGCAGTTCTTC. It translates to CASSLGQGSYNEQFF.

This clonotype has just a few counts. The rearrangement uses TRBV12-3 or TRBV12-4 and TRBJ2-7; D call uncertain. With 8 bases removed from V and 2 bases from J, the gap between germline ends came to 13 bases. The CDR3 runs 13 residues. The CDR3 DNA reads as TGTGCCAGCCGGACCACCGAAACCTACGAGCAGTACTTC. Protein product: CASRTTETYEQYF.

The chain joins TRBV4-1 to TRBJ2-5; tentative D call: TRBD2 (6 bases). V was shortened by 6 bases and J by 1 base, with 15 bases between the two germline ends. Germline CDR1 is MGHRA and CDR2 is YSYEKL. This CDR3 is 15 amino acids long. DNA for the CDR3: TGCGCCAGCAGGTTAATACTAGCTTTCCAAGAGACCCAGTACTTC. This encodes CASRLILAFQETQYF.

The rearrangement joins TRBV7-3 to TRBJ1-1, with 7 bases that match TRBD1. CDR1 is SGHTA and CDR2 is FQGTGA in the germline V gene. This CDR3 has 13 amino acids. J was trimmed by 3 bases and V by 5 bases; bases with no gene match: 3. Here the CDR3 reads CASSGQVDTEAFF. CDR3 sequence (DNA): TGTGCCAGCAGCGGACAGGTCGACACTGAAGCTTTCTTT. The full variable domain, completed using reference TRBV7-3 and TRBJ1-1, is GAGVSQTPSNKVTEKGKYVELRCDPISGHTALYWYRQSLGQGPEFLIYFQGTGAADDSGLPNDRFFAVRPEGSVSTLKIQRTERGDSAVYLCASSGQVDTEAFFGQGTRLTVV.

A few counts support this clonotype. The rearrangement links TRBV6-5 to TRBJ1-1, with a possible D match to TRBD1 (5 bases). The CDR3 runs 13 residues. Germline CDR1 MNHEY, CDR2 SVGAGI. V shed 6 bases and J shed 5 bases, with 13 bases lying between them. In DNA, the CDR3 is TGTGCCAGCAGCCCCGTGGGGCGGACTGAAGCTTTCTTT. As protein: CASSPVGRTEAFF.

The chain employs TRBV12-3 or TRBV12-4 and TRBJ1-4, with D perhaps matching TRBD1 (6 bases). This CDR3 spans 17 amino acids. Trimming cost V 7 bases and J 3 bases, with 21 bases left between them. The CDR3 spells CASTWGRGARPNEKLFF. In nucleotides, the CDR3 is TGTGCCAGCACCTGGGGAAGGGGGGCGAGACCTAATGAAAAACTGTTTTTT.

The genes are TRBV20-1 and TRBJ1-3; perhaps TRBD1 as D (5 bases). CDR3 size: 16 residues. Germline-derived CDR1 and CDR2 are DFQATT and SNEGSKA (reference sequence). V was pared by 1 base and J by 3 bases, with 16 bases between. The DNA of the CDR3 is TGCAGTGCTAGAGGTTTCCGGGGGGAGGGTGGAAACACCATATATTTT. Translated, it gives CSARGFRGEGGNTIYF.

This clonotype was counted many times. V and J are TRBV9 and TRBJ2-7, with 12 bases aligning to TRBD2. The junction had 3 bases not matched to a gene; V was cut back by 0 bases and J by 5 bases. Germline V lookup: CDR1 SGDLS, CDR2 YYNGEE. The length of the CDR3 is 15 residues. The CDR3 nucleotides are TGTGCCAGCAGCGTAGGTCTAGCGGGAGGGCACGAGCAGTACTTC. This encodes CASSVGLAGGHEQYF.

This clonotype was detected only a few times. This chain connects TRBV27 to TRBJ1-1; a weak D match, TRBD1 (5 bases). The CDR3 totals 15 residues. V was clipped by 9 bases and J by 1 base, with 18 bases between them. Germline assignment: CDR1 MNHEY and CDR2 SMNVEV (reference sequence). CDR3 sequence (DNA): TGTGCCAGTAAAGGACAAAACTATCCGAACACTGAAGCTTTCTTT. It codes for CASKGQNYPNTEAFF.

This clonotype showed up many times. The chain uses TRBV7-9 and TRBJ2-1; 12 positions agree with TRBD2. Germline V gene data show CDR1 as SEHNR and CDR2 as FQNEAQ (reference sequence). The ends lost 1 base at V and 7 bases at J; junction bases unmatched: 5. The CDR3 sequence is 16 residues long. In DNA, the CDR3 is TGTGCCAGCAGCTTAGGTATACTAGCGGGAGGTAATGAGCAGTTCTTC. Translation: CASSLGILAGGNEQFF.